This T cell receptor beta chain derives from a study of shared clonotypes between healthy human individuals. Study-wide background: Per-donor plates numbered three CD4 naive, three CD4 memory, two CD8 naive and one CD8 memory.

This clone appeared once. This specimen includes other DNA sequences encoding the same CDR3. Using immunoSEQ multiplex PCR, the repertoire was profiled, and TCRdb retains in-frame clones only, with some absent. The data contain 1,400,000 or so clones, just under 99% of them seen just once; the ten biggest clones take up approximately 0.4%. This TCR derives from a man aged 30 to 39 in good health. Sequenced input: naive CD4+ T cells sorted from blood. As to subset: CD45RA+ positively selected.

The CDR3 DNA reads as TGTGCCAGCTCACCAAGTGATAGCAATCAGCCCCAGCATTTT. Translated, it gives CASSPSDSNQPQHF. This chain uses TRBV18 with TRBJ1-5, with D unresolved. CDR1 KGHSH and CDR2 LQKENI come from the germline V gene. V gave up 2 bases and J gave up 0 bases, with 5 bases separating them. The CDR3 length is 14 residues.